The clone carrying this TCR beta chain has only a few counts. The source of the sample is a study of T cells in Graves' hyperthyroidism and ophthalmopathy. Orbital computed tomography, thyroid ultrasound, serum thyroxine and TRAb, and clinical symptoms together informed the diagnoses. The V and J ends lost 4 bases and 6 bases, in that order; junction bases with no gene match: 9. The CDR3 length is 15 residues. The germline V gene encodes CDR1 LNHDA and CDR2 SQIVND (reference sequence). Researchers took RNA transcripts and amplified the TCR beta CDR3 regions from them. The TCR CDR3 first-round RT-PCR relied on the HTBI primer set. In TCRdb, the multiplex PCR reads were re-called with MiXCR into one record per CDR3 protein. The data hold about half a million distinct CDR3 sequences, with about 20% observed a single time.

The sequenced sample consisted of blood. This chain links TRBV19 with TRBJ2-3, with 8 bases lining up with TRBD2. The clonotype originates from a woman aged 70-85 years with Graves' ophthalmopathy. DNA for the CDR3: TGTGCCAGTAGTACGGCGGGAGGCCCCCAGGATACGCAGTATTTT. It codes for CASSTAGGPQDTQYF.